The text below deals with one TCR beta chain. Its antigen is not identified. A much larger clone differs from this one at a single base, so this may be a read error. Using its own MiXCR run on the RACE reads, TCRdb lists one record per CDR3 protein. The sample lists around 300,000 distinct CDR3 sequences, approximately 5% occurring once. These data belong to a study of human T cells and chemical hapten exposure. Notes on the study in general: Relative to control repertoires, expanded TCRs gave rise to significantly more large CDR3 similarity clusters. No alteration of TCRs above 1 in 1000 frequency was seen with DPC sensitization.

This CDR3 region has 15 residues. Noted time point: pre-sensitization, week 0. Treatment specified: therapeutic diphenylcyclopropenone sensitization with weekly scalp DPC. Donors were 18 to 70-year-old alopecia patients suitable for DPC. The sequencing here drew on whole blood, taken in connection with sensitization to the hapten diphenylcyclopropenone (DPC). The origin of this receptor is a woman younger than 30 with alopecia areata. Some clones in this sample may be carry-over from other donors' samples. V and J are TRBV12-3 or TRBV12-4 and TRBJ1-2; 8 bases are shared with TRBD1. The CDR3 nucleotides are TGTACCAGCAGTTCCGGACAGGGAAGGGTAAATGGCTACACCTTC. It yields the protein CTSSSGQGRVNGYTF.